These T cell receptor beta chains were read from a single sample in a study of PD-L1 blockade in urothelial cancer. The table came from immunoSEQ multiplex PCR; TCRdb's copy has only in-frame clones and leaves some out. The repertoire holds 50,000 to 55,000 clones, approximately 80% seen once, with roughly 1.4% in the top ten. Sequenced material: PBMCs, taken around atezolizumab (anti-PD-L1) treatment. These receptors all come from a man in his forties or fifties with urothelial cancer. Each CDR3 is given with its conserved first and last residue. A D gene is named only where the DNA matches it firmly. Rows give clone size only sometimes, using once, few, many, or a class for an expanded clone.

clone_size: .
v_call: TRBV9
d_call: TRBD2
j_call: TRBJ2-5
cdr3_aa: CASSVATGGRTQETQYF
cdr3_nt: TGTGCCAGCAGCGTAGCTACTGGCGGGAGGACCCAAGAGACCCAGTACTTC

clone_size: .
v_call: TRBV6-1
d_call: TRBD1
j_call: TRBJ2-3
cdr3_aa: CASSEATFADRRTDTQYF
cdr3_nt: TGTGCCAGCAGTGAAGCAACTTTTGCGGACAGGCGCACAGATACGCAGTATTTT

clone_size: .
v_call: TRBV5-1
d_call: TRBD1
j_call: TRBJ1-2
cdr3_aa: CASSLQGDYGYTF
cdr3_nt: TGCGCCAGCAGCTTGCAGGGGGACTATGGCTACACCTTC

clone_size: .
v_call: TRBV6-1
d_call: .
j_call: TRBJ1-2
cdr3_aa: CASTRDYGYTF
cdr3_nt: TGTGCCAGCACCAGGGATTATGGCTACACCTTC

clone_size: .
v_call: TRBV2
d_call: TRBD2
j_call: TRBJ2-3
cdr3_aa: CASRGLAGSTDTQYF
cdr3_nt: TGTGCCAGCAGGGGACTAGCGGGTAGCACAGATACGCAGTATTTT

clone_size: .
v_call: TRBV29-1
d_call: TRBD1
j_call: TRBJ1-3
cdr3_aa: CSVDHRGSSGNTIYF
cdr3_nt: TGCAGCGTTGATCACAGGGGGAGCTCTGGAAACACCATATATTTT

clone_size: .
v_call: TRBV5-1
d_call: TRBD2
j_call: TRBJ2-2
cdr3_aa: CASSSGLADTGELFF
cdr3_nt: TGCGCCAGCAGCTCTGGACTAGCGGACACCGGGGAGCTGTTTTTT

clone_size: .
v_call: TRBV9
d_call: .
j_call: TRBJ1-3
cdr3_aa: CASSPGWGNTIYF
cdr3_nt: TGTGCCAGCAGTCCAGGGTGGGGAAACACCATATATTTT

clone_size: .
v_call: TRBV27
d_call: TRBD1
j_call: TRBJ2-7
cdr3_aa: CASATGTGFPYEQYF
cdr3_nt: TGTGCCAGCGCCACCGGGACAGGGTTCCCCTACGAGCAGTACTTC

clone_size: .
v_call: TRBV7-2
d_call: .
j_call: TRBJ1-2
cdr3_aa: CASRFGQSAYGYTF
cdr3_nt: TGTGCCAGCAGATTCGGACAGTCCGCCTATGGCTACACCTTC

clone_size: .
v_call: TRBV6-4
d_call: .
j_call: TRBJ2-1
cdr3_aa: CASSDSRYNEQFF
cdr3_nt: TGTGCCAGCAGTGACTCTAGATACAATGAGCAGTTCTTC

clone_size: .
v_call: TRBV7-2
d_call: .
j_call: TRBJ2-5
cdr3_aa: CASSFPGGLGGETQYF
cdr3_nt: TGTGCCAGCAGCTTTCCGGGGGGCTTAGGGGGAGAGACCCAGTACTTC

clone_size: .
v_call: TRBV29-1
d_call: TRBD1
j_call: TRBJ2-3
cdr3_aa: CSVWGHRGRQEADTQYF
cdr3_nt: TGCAGCGTTTGGGGTCACAGGGGGCGGCAGGAGGCAGATACGCAGTATTTT

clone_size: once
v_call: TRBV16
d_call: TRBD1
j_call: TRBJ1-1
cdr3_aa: CASSHRDRMNTEAFF
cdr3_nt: TGTGCCAGCAGCCACCGGGACAGGATGAACACTGAAGCTTTCTTT

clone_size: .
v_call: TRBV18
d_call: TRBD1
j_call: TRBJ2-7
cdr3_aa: CASSPRDSYSYEQYF
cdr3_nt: TGTGCCAGCTCACCACGGGACAGTTACTCCTACGAGCAGTACTTC

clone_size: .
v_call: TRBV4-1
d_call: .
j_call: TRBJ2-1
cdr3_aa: CASSQVQRGDRNNEQFF
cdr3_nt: TGCGCCAGCAGCCAAGTTCAAAGGGGGGACAGAAACAATGAGCAGTTCTTC

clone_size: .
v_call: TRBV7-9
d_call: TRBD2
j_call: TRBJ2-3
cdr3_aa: CASSLGGITDTQYF
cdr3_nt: TGTGCCAGCAGCTTGGGAGGGATCACAGATACGCAGTATTTT

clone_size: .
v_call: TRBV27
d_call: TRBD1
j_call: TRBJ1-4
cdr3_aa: CASSLSKVRGRDEKLFF
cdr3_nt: TGTGCCAGCAGTTTATCGAAAGTGAGGGGGCGCGATGAAAAACTGTTTTTT

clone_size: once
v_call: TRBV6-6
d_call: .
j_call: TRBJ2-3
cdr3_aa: CASKLSQEQSTDTQYF
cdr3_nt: TGTGCCAGCAAACTCTCACAGGAACAAAGCACAGATACGCAGTATTTT

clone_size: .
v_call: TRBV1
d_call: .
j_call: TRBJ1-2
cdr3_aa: CTSLVRCYHQGGYTF
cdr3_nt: TGCACCAGCCTCGTAAGATGTTACCATCAGGGGGGCTACACCTTC

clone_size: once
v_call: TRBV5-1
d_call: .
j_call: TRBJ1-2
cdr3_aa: CASSLGRVDYGYTF
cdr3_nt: TGCGCCAGCAGCTTGGGCAGGGTTGACTATGGCTACACCTTC

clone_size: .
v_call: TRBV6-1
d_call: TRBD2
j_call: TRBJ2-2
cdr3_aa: CASRPLAGGTGELFF
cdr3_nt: TGTGCCAGCAGACCACTAGCGGGGGGCACCGGGGAGCTGTTTTTT

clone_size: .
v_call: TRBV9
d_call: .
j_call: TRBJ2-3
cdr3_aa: CASSVHPGTPTRGSTDTQYF
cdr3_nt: TGTGCCAGCAGCGTCCATCCCGGGACCCCGACTAGGGGTAGCACAGATACGCAGTATTTT

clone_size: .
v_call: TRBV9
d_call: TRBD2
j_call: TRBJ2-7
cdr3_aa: CASSASPTSGGTYEQYF
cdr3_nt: TGTGCCAGCAGCGCCTCCCCTACTAGCGGGGGGACCTACGAGCAGTACTTC

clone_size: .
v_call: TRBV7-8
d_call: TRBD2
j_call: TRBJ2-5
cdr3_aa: CASSLRTSGGEETQYF
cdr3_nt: TGTGCCAGCAGCCTAAGGACTAGCGGGGGAGAAGAGACCCAGTACTTC

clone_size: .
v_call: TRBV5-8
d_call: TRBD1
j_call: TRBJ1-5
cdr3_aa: CASSLVWKGASNQPQHF
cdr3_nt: TGTGCCAGCAGCTTGGTTTGGAAGGGGGCTAGCAATCAGCCCCAGCATTTT

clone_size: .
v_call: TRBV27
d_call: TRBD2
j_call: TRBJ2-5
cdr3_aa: CASSVLAAGETQYF
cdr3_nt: TGTGCCAGCAGTGTACTAGCGGCAGGGGAGACCCAGTACTTC

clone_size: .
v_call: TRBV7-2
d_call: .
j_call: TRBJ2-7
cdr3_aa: CASRRELTATYEQYF
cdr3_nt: TGTGCCAGCAGGCGGGAATTGACAGCAACCTACGAGCAGTACTTC

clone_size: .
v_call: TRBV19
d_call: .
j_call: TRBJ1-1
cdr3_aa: CASSPRQNTEAFF
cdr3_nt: TGTGCCAGTAGTCCGCGCCAAAACACTGAAGCTTTCTTT

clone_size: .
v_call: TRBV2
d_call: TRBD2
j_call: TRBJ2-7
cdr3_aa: CASSEPSGAWLEQYF
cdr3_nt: TGTGCCAGCAGTGAACCTAGCGGGGCGTGGTTGGAGCAGTACTTC

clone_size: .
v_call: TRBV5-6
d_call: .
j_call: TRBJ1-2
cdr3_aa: CASSLDLWGDYGYTF
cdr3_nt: TGTGCCAGCAGCTTGGATCTGTGGGGCGACTATGGCTACACCTTC

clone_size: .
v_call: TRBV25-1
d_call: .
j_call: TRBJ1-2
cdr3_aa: CASSEYETVGGYTF
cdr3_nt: TGTGCCAGCAGTGAATACGAGACAGTGGGAGGCTACACCTTC

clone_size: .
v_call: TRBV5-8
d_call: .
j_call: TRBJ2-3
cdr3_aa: CASSSRQGLGDTQYF
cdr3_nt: TGTGCCAGCAGCTCCCGACAGGGACTGGGGGATACGCAGTATTTT

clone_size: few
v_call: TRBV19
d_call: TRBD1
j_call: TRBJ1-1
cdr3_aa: CASRTGTGLLNTEAFF
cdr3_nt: TGTGCCAGTAGAACCGGGACAGGGTTGTTGAACACTGAAGCTTTCTTT

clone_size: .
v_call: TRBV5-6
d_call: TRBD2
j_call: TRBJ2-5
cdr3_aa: CASSLFGGGAKTQYF
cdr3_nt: TGTGCCAGCAGCTTATTTGGCGGGGGGGCGAAGACCCAGTACTTC

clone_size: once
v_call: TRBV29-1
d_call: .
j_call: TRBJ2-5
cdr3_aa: CSVRTAQETQYF
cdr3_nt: TGCAGCGTTAGGACAGCTCAAGAGACCCAGTACTTC

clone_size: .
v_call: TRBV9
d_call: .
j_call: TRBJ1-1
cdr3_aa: CASSVAQKNTEAFF
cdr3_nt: TGTGCCAGCAGCGTAGCACAGAAGAACACTGAAGCTTTCTTT

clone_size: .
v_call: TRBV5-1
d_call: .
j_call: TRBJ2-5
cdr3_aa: CASSVQGQETQYF
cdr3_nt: TGCGCCAGCAGCGTTCAGGGCCAAGAGACCCAGTACTTC

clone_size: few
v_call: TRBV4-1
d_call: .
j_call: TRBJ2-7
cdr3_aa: CASSSAHLSDEQYF
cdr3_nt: TGCGCCAGCAGCTCCGCTCACTTGAGTGACGAGCAGTACTTC

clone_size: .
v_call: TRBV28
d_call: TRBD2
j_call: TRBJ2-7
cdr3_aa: CASRQTGGALFSYEQYF
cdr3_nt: TGTGCCAGCAGGCAAACGGGAGGGGCTCTTTTCTCCTACGAGCAGTACTTC

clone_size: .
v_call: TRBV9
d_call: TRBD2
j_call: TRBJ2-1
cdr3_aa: CASSGGLAAPSSYNEQFF
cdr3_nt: TGTGCCAGCAGCGGCGGACTAGCGGCTCCAAGCTCCTACAATGAGCAGTTCTTC

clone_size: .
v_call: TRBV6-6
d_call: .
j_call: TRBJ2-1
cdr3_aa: CASTLGVNEQFF
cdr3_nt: TGTGCCAGCACCCTAGGGGTCAATGAGCAGTTCTTC

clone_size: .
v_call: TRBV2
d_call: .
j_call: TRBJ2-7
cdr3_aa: CASSRTYDYEQYF
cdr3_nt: TGTGCCAGCAGTAGGACTTACGACTACGAGCAGTACTTC

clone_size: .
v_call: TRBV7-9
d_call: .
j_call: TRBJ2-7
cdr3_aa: CASSFSTVYYEQYF
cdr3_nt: TGTGCCAGCAGCTTCTCGACAGTTTACTACGAGCAGTACTTC

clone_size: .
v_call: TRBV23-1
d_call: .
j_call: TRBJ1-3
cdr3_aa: CASSHQSRQRRSGNTIYF
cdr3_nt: TGCGCCAGCAGTCATCAAAGTAGACAACGACGTTCTGGAAACACCATATATTTT

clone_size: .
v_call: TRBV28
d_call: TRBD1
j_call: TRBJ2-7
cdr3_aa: CASRAGRGLRSYEQYF
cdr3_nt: TGTGCCAGCAGGGCAGGCAGGGGGCTGAGATCCTACGAGCAGTACTTC

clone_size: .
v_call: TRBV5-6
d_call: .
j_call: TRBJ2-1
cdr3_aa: CASSFGAGMIGNEQFF
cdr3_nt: TGTGCCAGCAGCTTTGGGGCAGGGATGATTGGGAATGAGCAGTTCTTC

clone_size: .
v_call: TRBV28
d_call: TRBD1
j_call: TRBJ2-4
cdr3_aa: CASSSGTGRNIQYF
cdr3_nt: TGTGCCAGCAGTTCCGGGACAGGACGTAACATTCAGTACTTC

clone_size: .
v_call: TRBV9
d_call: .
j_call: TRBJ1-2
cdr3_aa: CASSPDYNYGYTF
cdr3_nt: TGTGCCAGCAGCCCCGACTATAACTATGGCTACACCTTC

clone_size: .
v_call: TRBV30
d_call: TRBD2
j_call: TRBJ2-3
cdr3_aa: CAWNRRGGDTQYF
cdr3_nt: TGTGCCTGGAATCGGCGCGGGGGAGACACGCAGTATTTT

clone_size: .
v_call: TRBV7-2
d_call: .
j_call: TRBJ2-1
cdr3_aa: CASSLAGRAREQFF
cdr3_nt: TGTGCCAGCAGCCTCGCGGGGAGAGCCAGAGAGCAGTTCTTC

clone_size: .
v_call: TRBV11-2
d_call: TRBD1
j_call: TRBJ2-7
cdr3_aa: CASRQTGGLTYEQYF
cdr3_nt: TGTGCCAGCAGACAGACAGGGGGCTTAACCTACGAGCAGTACTTC

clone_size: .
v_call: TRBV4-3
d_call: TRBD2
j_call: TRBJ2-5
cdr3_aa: CASSQELGGMVTQYF
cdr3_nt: TGCGCCAGCAGCCAAGAGCTCGGGGGGATGGTGACCCAGTACTTC

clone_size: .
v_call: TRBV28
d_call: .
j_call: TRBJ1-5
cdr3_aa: CASSFGDRNQPQHF
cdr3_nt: TGTGCCAGCAGTTTCGGAGACAGGAATCAGCCCCAGCATTTT